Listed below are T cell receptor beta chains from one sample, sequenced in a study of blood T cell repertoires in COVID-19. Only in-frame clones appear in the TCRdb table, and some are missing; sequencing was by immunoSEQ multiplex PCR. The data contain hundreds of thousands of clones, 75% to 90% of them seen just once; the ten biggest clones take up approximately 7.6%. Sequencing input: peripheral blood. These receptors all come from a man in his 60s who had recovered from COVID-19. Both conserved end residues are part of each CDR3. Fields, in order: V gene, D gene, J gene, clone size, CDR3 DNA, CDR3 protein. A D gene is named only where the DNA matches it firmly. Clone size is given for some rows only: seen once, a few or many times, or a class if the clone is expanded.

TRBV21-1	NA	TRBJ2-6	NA	TGTGCCAGCAGCAAAAGGGACAGAGGAGACTTACCTGGGGCCAACGTCCTGACTTTC	CASSKRDRGDLPGANVLTF
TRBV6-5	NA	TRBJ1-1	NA	TGTGCCAGCAGTTACTGGGGCCTGAACACTGAAGCTTTCTTT	CASSYWGLNTEAFF
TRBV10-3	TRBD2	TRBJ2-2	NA	TGTGCCATCAGCTCGACTAGCGGGGGTGCTAGCGGGGAGCTGTTTTTT	CAISSTSGGASGELFF
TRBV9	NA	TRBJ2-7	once	TGTGCCAGCAGCGTAGCACAGGGCTTACGATACGAGCAGTACTTC	CASSVAQGLRYEQYF
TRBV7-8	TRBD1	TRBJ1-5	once	TGTGCCAGCAGAATGACAGGGTATCAGCCCCAGCATTTT	CASRMTGYQPQHF
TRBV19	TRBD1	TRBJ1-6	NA	TGTGCCAGTAGTCCAGGGACAGGGCATAATTCACCCCTCCACTTT	CASSPGTGHNSPLHF
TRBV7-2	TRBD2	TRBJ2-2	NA	TGTGCCAGCAGCTTACTCCCCCTAGCGGGGGGCCGTGTCACCGGGGAGCTGTTTTTT	CASSLLPLAGGRVTGELFF
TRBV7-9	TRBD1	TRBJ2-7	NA	TGTGCCAGCAGCCCGAGGGACAGAGAGTACGAGCAGTACTTC	CASSPRDREYEQYF
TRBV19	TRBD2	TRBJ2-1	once	TGTGCCAGTAGTATATCTAGCGGGGGGGCCTACAATGAGCAGTTCTTC	CASSISSGGAYNEQFF
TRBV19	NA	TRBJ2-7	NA	TGTGCCAGTAGTTCCAAACCGGGGGACTCCTACGAGCAGTACTTC	CASSSKPGDSYEQYF
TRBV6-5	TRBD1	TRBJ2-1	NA	TGTGCCAGCAGCCCGGACAGGGTCCACGGCGATGAGCAGTTCTTC	CASSPDRVHGDEQFF
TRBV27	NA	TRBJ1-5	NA	TGTGCCAGCAGTTTACGTGCGGACGGGATCAATAGCAATCAGCCCCAGCATTTT	CASSLRADGINSNQPQHF
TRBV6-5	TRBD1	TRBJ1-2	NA	TGTGCCAGCAGCCTGGACAGGGCTAACTATGGCTACACCTTC	CASSLDRANYGYTF
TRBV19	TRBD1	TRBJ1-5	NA	TGTGCCAGTAGTAGGGGACAGGGTATACGTCAGCCCCAGCATTTT	CASSRGQGIRQPQHF
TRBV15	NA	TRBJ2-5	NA	TGTGCCACCAGCAGAGCGGTGGAGACCCAGTACTTC	CATSRAVETQYF
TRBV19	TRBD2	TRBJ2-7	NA	TGTGCCAGTAGTATACGGGGAGGGGTCCCCTACGAGCAGTACTTC	CASSIRGGVPYEQYF
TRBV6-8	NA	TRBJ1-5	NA	TGTGCCAATGCTGATCCAGGGTTGTCAGGCGATCAGCCCCAGCATTTT	CANADPGLSGDQPQHF
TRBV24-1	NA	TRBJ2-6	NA	TGTGCCACCAGGGGGCCTGGGGCCAACGTCCTGACTTTC	CATRGPGANVLTF
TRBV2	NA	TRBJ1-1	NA	TGTGCCAGCAGTGGGGAGGGGAACACTGAAGCTTTCTTT	CASSGEGNTEAFF
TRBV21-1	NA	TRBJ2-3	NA	TGTGCCAGCAGCAAAGAAGGGGAGCGGGGGGGACAGACTAACACAGATACGCAGTATTTT	CASSKEGERGGQTNTDTQYF
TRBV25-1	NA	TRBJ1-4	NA	TGTGCCAGCAGTCGGACTCCTAATGAAAAACTGTTTTTT	CASSRTPNEKLFF
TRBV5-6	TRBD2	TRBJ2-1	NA	TGTGCCAGCAGCTTCCCCTGGGGAGCGGGGGTGTCTTACAATGAGCAGTTCTTC	CASSFPWGAGVSYNEQFF